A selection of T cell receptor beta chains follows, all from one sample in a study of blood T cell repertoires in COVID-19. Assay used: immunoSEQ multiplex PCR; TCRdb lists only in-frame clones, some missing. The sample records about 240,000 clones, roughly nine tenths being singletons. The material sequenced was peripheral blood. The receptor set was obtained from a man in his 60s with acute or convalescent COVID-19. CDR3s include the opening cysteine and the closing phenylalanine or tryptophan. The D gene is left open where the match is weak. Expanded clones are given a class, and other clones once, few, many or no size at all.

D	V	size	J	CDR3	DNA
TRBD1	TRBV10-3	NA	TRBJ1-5	CAISESRGQGSGNQPQHF	TGTGCCATCAGTGAGTCGAGGGGACAGGGTAGTGGCAATCAGCCCCAGCATTTT
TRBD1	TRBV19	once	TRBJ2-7	CASSAIRQGNDEQYF	TGTGCCAGTAGTGCCATAAGACAGGGTAACGACGAGCAGTACTTC
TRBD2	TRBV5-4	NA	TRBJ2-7	CASSFEAGRAYEQYF	TGTGCCAGCAGCTTCGAGGCCGGGAGGGCCTACGAGCAGTACTTC
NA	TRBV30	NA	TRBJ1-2	CAWSMQGSANYGYTF	TGTGCCTGGAGTATGCAGGGCTCAGCTAACTATGGCTACACCTTC
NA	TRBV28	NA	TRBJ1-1	CASSLPPGARGEAFF	TGTGCCAGCAGTTTACCACCGGGAGCGCGGGGTGAAGCTTTCTTT
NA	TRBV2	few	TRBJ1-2	CASSRDSSYGYTF	TGTGCCAGCAGTCGTGACTCATCCTATGGCTACACCTTC
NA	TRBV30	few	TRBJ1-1	CAWSQGSNTEAFF	TGTGCCTGGAGCCAGGGGAGCAACACTGAAGCTTTCTTT
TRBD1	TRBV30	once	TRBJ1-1	CAWSVGRGLYTEAFF	TGTGCCTGGAGTGTTGGTAGGGGGCTGTACACTGAAGCTTTCTTT
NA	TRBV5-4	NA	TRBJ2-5	CASSVTATPRETQYF	TGTGCCAGCAGCGTGACAGCTACCCCACGGGAGACCCAGTACTTC
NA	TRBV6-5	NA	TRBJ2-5	CASSYSIGGETQYF	TGTGCCAGCAGTTACTCTATAGGGGGAGAGACCCAGTACTTC
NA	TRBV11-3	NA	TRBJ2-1	CASSSPGATISSYNEQFF	TGTGCCAGCAGCTCCCCTGGGGCAACCATCAGCTCCTACAATGAGCAGTTCTTC